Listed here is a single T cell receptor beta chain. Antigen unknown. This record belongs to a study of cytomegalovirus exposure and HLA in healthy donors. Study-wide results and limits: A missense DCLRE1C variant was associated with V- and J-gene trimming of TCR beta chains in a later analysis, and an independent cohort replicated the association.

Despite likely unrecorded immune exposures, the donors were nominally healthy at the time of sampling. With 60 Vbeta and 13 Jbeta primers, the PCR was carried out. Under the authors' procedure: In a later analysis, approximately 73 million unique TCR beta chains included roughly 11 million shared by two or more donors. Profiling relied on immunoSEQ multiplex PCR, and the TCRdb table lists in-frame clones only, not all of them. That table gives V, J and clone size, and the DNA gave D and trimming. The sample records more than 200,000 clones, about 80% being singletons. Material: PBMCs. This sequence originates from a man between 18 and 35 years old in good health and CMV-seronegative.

The CDR3 loop is CASSPGQGTFHEQYF. CDR3 sequence (DNA): TGTGCCAGCTCACCCGGACAGGGAACCTTCCACGAGCAGTACTTC. The chain joins TRBV18 to TRBJ2-7; 8 bases are a match to TRBD1. There are 15 residues in the CDR3. CDR1 and CDR2 (germline): KGHSH, LQKENI. Losses at the gene ends were 3 bases for V and 5 bases for J; bases not matched to a gene: 9.